Listed below are T cell receptor beta chains from one sample, sequenced in a study of early T cells in non-severe SARS-CoV-2 infection. TCRdb re-analysed the 5' RACE reads in MiXCR, keeping a single row per CDR3 protein. The sample carries 28,000 or so distinct CDR3 sequences, 6.6% recorded once. The sequenced material came from whole blood. Receptors originate from an adult who was a healthcare worker with PCR-confirmed SARS-CoV-2 infection or an uninfected control (not recorded which). CDR3s include the opening cysteine and the closing phenylalanine or tryptophan. Fields, in order: J gene, V gene, CDR3 protein.

TRBJ2-1	TRBV3-1	CASSQGGDRYNEQFF
TRBJ1-2	TRBV4-2	CASSQSGQGTNYGYTF
TRBJ2-3	TRBV20-1	CSAGLAGADTQYF
TRBJ2-7	TRBV6-5	CASSYSPGLAGLYEQYF
TRBJ2-3	TRBV12-3/TRBV12-4	CASSLSRPSTDTQYF
TRBJ1-5	TRBV6-1	CASSGETHQPQHF
TRBJ2-3	TRBV7-8	CASSHGGYGTGAGDTQYF
TRBJ1-2	TRBV4-2	CASSQGLDRGLKYGYTF
TRBJ2-2	TRBV7-9	CASSSTGETGELFF
TRBJ2-5	TRBV6-5	CASSRGLGETQYF
TRBJ2-1	TRBV7-9	CASSYNPEGAFHEQFF
TRBJ1-1	TRBV7-9	CASSLMAGMNTEAFF
TRBJ2-3	TRBV9	CASSVVPGGRGTDTQYF
TRBJ1-3	TRBV9	CASSVADRGRGNTIYF
TRBJ2-3	TRBV5-1	CASSKGTGAGTDTQYF
TRBJ2-3	TRBV2	CASSLDRRLTDTQYF
TRBJ2-1	TRBV30	CATGQGAYNEQFF
TRBJ2-1	TRBV29-1	CSDGTGVYNEQFF
TRBJ2-1	TRBV24-1	CATSDPRGYNEQFF
TRBJ2-3	TRBV18	CASSPYGAETDTQYF
TRBJ2-3	TRBV7-9	CASSLISDTQYF
TRBJ2-6	TRBV7-3	CASSLTPLRSGANVLTF
TRBJ2-1	TRBV24-1	CATSEWDGEQFF
TRBJ2-7	TRBV7-2	CASSLVRAAEQYF
TRBJ1-2	TRBV29-1	CSVDKGASSYGYTF
TRBJ2-1	TRBV30	CAWIGGGYNEQFF
TRBJ2-5	TRBV7-9	CASSRGEGKTQYF